These 10 T cell receptor beta chains were all obtained from the same sample, sequenced in a study of cytotoxic CD8 clonotypes in ibrutinib-treated CLL. Measured with immunoSEQ multiplex PCR; TCRdb has only the in-frame clones, and not every one. The data hold about 140,000 clones, with roughly 80% observed a single time. This specimen consisted of PBMCs, obtained after 12 months of ibrutinib treatment. The receptors here all came from a human donor with chronic lymphocytic leukemia.

The rearrangement joins TRBV2 to TRBJ2-1; perhaps TRBD1 as D (5 bases). CDR3 length: 13 residues. The germline V and J ends were trimmed by 8 bases and 4 bases, with 12 bases remaining between them. Germline V gene lookup returns CDR1 SNHLY and CDR2 FYNNEI. CDR3 sequence reads: CASFHRFYNEQFF. In nucleotides, the CDR3 is TGTGCCAGCTTCCACAGGTTTTACAATGAGCAGTTCTTC.

This clone was observed a few times. This sequence joins TRBV19 and TRBJ2-3; D remains ambiguous. CDR1 is LNHDA and CDR2 is SQIVND in the germline V gene (reference sequence). The CDR3 extends over 12 amino acids. V gave up 5 bases and J gave up 4 bases, with 7 bases separating them. The CDR3 is CASSLVADTQYF. The CDR3 nucleotides read TGTGCCAGTAGTCTGGTTGCAGATACGCAGTATTTT.

The CDR3 sequence: CAIRGRWGQSTDTQYF. As DNA, the CDR3 is TGTGCCATCAGGGGCCGGTGGGGGCAGAGCACAGATACGCAGTATTTT. This rearrangement joins TRBV10-3 to TRBJ2-3; possibly TRBD1 for D (6 bases). The CDR3 is 16 residues long. Germline CDR1 is ENHRY and CDR2 is SYGVKD. V dropped 6 bases and J dropped 0 bases, with 16 bases sitting between them.

The V call is TRBV19, the J call TRBJ2-7; TRBD1 matches at 9 bases. Germline assignment: CDR1 LNHDA and CDR2 SQIVND (reference sequence). Trimming at V came to 7 bases and at J to 1 base, leaving 5 bases not matched to a gene. The CDR3 spans 14 residues. The CDR3, as DNA: TGTGCCAGTACTGCGGGACAGGGATCCTACGAGCAGTACTTC. Protein sequence: CASTAGQGSYEQYF.

The chain has TRBV27 and TRBJ2-7; possibly TRBD2 for D (6 bases). V lost 0 bases and J 2 bases, leaving 11 bases between the germline ends. This CDR3 comprises 15 residues. From germline, CDR1 is MNHEY and CDR2 SMNVEV (reference sequence). This CDR3 is CASSLSIGTAYEQYF. The CDR3, as DNA: TGTGCCAGCAGTTTATCCATCGGGACTGCCTACGAGCAGTACTTC.

The gene calls are TRBV15 and TRBJ2-1, with a weak D call TRBD2 (6 bases). Germline V CDR1 and CDR2: LNHNV, YYDKDF (reference sequence). The CDR3 consists of 16 residues. V was trimmed by 3 bases and J by 4 bases, leaving 16 bases between them. CDR3 loop: CATSSGGVTTYNEQFF. The CDR3 DNA follows: TGTGCCACCAGCAGTGGCGGGGTAACGACGTACAATGAGCAGTTCTTC.

A few counts support this clone. An end of the junction does not agree with germline; a read error may underlie this. In nucleotides, the CDR3 is TGTGCCAGCAGCGAAGACCGGATCCTAGCGGGAGGTTACACCGGGGAGCTGTTTTTT. Translated, it gives CASSEDRILAGGYTGELFF. V and J are TRBV2 and TRBJ2-2; 11 nucleotides match TRBD2. Germline lookup yields CDR1 SNHLY and CDR2 FYNNEI. This CDR3 is built from 19 residues.

The rearrangement joins TRBV19 to TRBJ1-5; possible D gene TRBD1, 5 bases. The V end lost 6 bases, the J end lost 8 bases, and 17 bases lay between the germline ends. CDR3 length: 14 residues. Per the germline V gene, CDR1 is LNHDA and CDR2 is SQIVND (reference sequence). CDR3 loop: CASRAGQGREPQHF. In DNA, the CDR3 is TGTGCCAGTAGGGCAGGTCAGGGAAGGGAGCCCCAGCATTTT.

CDR3 loop: CASSSPGGRAYEQYF. The CDR3 coding sequence is TGTGCCAGCAGCTCCCCTGGCGGGAGGGCCTACGAGCAGTACTTC. This chain links TRBV7-2 with TRBJ2-7, with 9 bases fitting TRBD2. The CDR3 is 15 residues long. The V segment lost 4 bases and the J segment 2 bases; nucleotides outside the gene matches: 6. In germline, CDR1 is SGHTA, CDR2 FQGNSA.

This clone was seen a single time. The CDR3 sequence is CASSSQASTDTQYF. The CDR3 bases are TGCGCCAGCAGCAGCCAAGCTAGCACAGATACGCAGTATTTT. The chain has TRBV5-1 and TRBJ2-3; D call uncertain. Germline V gene lookup returns CDR1 SGHRS and CDR2 YFSETQ. Deletions cut 4 bases from V and 0 bases from J, with 9 bases between. CDR3 length equals 14 residues.